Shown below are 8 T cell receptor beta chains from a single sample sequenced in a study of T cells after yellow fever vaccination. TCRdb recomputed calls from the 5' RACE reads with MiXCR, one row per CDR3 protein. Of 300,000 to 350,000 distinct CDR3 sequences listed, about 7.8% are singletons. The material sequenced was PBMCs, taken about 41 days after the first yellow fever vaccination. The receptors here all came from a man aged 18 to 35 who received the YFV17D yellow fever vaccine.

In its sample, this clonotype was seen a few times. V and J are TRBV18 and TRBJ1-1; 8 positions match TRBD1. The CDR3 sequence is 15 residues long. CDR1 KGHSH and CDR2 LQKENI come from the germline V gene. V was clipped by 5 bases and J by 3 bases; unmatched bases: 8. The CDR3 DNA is TGTGCCAGCTCAGCCGACAGGGGCCAGGACACTGAAGCTTTCTTT. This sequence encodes CASSADRGQDTEAFF.

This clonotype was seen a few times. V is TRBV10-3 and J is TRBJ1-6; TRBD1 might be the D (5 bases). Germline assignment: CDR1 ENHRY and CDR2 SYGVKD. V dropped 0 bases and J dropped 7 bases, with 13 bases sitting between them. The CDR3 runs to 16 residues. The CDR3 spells CAISESLGLNNSPLHF. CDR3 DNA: TGTGCCATCAGTGAGTCTCTGGGGCTCAACAATTCACCCCTCCACTTT.

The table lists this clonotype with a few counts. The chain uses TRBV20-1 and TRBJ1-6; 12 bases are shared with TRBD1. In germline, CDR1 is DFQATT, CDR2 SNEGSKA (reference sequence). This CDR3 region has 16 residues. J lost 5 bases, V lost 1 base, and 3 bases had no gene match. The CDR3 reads CSARVGTGGNNSPLHF. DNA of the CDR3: TGCAGTGCTAGAGTGGGGACAGGGGGCAATAATTCACCCCTCCACTTT.

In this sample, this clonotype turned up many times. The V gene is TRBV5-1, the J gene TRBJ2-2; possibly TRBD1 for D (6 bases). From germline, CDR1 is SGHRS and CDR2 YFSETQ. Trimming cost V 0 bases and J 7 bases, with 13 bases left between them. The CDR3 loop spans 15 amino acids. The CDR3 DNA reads TGCGCCAGCAGCTTGGCGGCAGAGGGGGACGGGGAGCTGTTTTTT. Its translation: CASSLAAEGDGELFF.

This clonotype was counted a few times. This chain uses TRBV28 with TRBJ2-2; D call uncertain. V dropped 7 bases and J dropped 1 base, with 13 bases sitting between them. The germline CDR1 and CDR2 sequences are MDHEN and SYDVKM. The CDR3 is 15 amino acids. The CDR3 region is CASKTAAGNTGELFF. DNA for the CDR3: TGTGCCAGCAAAACGGCGGCCGGGAACACCGGGGAGCTGTTTTTT.

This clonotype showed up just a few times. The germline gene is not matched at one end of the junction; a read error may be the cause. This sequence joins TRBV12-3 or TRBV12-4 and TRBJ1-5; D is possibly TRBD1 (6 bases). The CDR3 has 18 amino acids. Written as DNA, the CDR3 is TGTGCCTGCAGTTCTATAGAGGTATCAGGGGATTATATTCAGCCCCAGCATTTT. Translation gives CACSSIEVSGDYIQPQHF.

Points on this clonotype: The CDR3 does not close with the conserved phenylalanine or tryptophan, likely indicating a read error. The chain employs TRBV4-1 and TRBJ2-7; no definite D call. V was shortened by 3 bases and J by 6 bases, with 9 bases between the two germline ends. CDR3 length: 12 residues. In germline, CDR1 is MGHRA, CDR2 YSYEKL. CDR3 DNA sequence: TGCGCCAGCAGCCAGGGCGTGGGCGAGCAGTACTTA. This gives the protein CASSQGVGEQYL.

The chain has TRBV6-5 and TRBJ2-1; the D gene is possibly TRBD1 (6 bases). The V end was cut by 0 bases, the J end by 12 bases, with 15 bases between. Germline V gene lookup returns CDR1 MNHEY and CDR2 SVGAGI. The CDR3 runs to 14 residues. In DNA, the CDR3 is TGTGCCAGCAGTTACTCGGGGGCAGTCACTCGGCAGTTCTTC. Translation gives CASSYSGAVTRQFF.